This passage covers 19 T cell receptor beta chains from one sample sequenced in a study of Tregs in tolerant kidney transplant recipients. Assay used: immunoSEQ multiplex PCR; TCRdb lists only in-frame clones, some missing. Of about 66,000 clones in the sample, 80% to 95% were seen once. This material consisted of CD8+ T cells from blood, taken before the transplant. These receptor sequences come from a human donor who received a combined kidney and bone marrow transplant.

CDR3 in amino acids: CASSSPGLGSYEQYF. The CDR3 region has the DNA TGTGCCAGCAGTTCGCCGGGACTAGGATCCTACGAGCAGTACTTC. V gene TRBV27 combines with J gene TRBJ2-7; TRBD2 agrees at 8 bases. CDR1 and CDR2 (germline): MNHEY, SMNVEV (reference sequence). V lost 4 bases and J lost 1; bases outside the gene matches: 6. CDR3 length equals 15 residues.

V and J are TRBV19 and TRBJ2-7, with D possibly being TRBD1 (5 bases). V lost 0 bases and J 2 bases, leaving 11 bases between the germline ends. The CDR3 runs 15 residues. Germline CDR1 and CDR2: LNHDA and SQIVND (reference sequence). The CDR3 coding sequence is TGTGCCAGTAGTATAGAGGCAGACAGTGCCTACGAGCAGTACTTC. This translates into CASSIEADSAYEQYF.

The chain joins TRBV4-2 to TRBJ2-6; 8 nucleotides agree with TRBD2. CDR1 and CDR2 from the germline V gene are LGHNA and YNFKEQ. With V trimmed by 1 base and J by 3 bases, 11 bases remained unmatched. The CDR3 contains 19 residues. The CDR3 here is CASSQARVTAGVGANVLTF. The CDR3 DNA sequence: TGTGCCAGCAGCCAAGCCCGAGTTACAGCGGGAGTTGGGGCCAACGTCCTGACTTTC.

This clone is a singleton in its sample. The chain joins TRBV6-5 to TRBJ2-1; no clear D. CDR1 and CDR2 from the germline V gene are MNHEY and SVGAGI. The CDR3 has 14 amino acids. V was trimmed by 5 bases and J by 0 bases, leaving 8 bases between them. The CDR3 DNA sequence: TGTGCCAGCAGTCAACAGAGCTCCTACAATGAGCAGTTCTTC. Encoded protein: CASSQQSSYNEQFF.

As DNA, the CDR3 is TGTGCCAGCACCAAAGGTGGGGGGGGCTACACCTTC. Translated, it gives CASTKGGGGYTF. This chain uses TRBV6-5 with TRBJ1-2; a possible D gene is TRBD1 (5 bases). The CDR3 is 12 amino acids. V dropped 7 bases and J dropped 8 bases, with 14 bases sitting between them. CDR1 is MNHEY, CDR2 SVGAGI, per germline.

The chain has TRBV2 and TRBJ2-7; the match to TRBD2 covers 8 bases. V was pared by 4 bases and J by 2 bases, with 10 bases of the junction left unmatched. Germline assignment: CDR1 SNHLY and CDR2 FYNNEI. CDR3 length: 16 amino acids. CDR3 protein: CASSVRREGPTYEQYF. The CDR3 bases are TGTGCCAGCAGTGTACGACGGGAGGGGCCTACCTACGAGCAGTACTTC. Together with reference TRBV2 and TRBJ2-7, the CDR3 gives the full variable domain: EPEVTQTPSHQVTQMGQEVILRCVPISNHLYFYWYRQILGQKVEFLVSFYNNEISEKSEIFDDQFSVERPDGSNFTLKIRSTKLEDSAMYFCASSVRREGPTYEQYFGPGTRLTVT.

This chain uses TRBV27 with TRBJ1-2, with a possible D match to TRBD1 (5 bases). Germline CDR1 reads MNHEY; CDR2 reads SMNVEV (reference sequence). Trimming left V 0 bases short and J 5 bases short, with 13 bases between. There are 15 residues in the CDR3. The CDR3 bases are TGTGCCAGCAGTTTATCCACAGGACCAACTTATGGCTACACCTTC. It yields the protein CASSLSTGPTYGYTF.

The chain joins TRBV7-9 to TRBJ1-2; D is ambiguous. Germline V gives CDR1 SEHNR, CDR2 FQNEAQ (reference sequence). The CDR3 runs 15 residues. Trimming shortened V by 4 bases and J by 0 bases, and 12 bases separated the two germline ends. CDR3 sequence: CASSSSGRPNYGYTF. The CDR3 nucleotides read TGTGCCAGCAGCTCCTCGGGGAGACCTAACTATGGCTACACCTTC.

V gene TRBV28 combines with J gene TRBJ1-4, with 7 bases fitting TRBD1. From germline, CDR1 is MDHEN and CDR2 SYDVKM. The CDR3 totals 15 residues. Losses at the gene ends were 6 bases for V and 8 bases for J; bases not matched to a gene: 12. CDR3 sequence: CASSHWDSETEKLFF. The CDR3 DNA sequence: TGTGCCAGCAGCCACTGGGACAGTGAGACCGAAAAACTGTTTTTT.

This clone appeared a single time. This chain joins TRBV23-1 and TRBJ2-7, with 11 bases fitting TRBD1. TRBV23-1 is flagged as an ORF with uncertain function. J was trimmed by 0 bases and V by 4 bases; bases with no gene match: 5. There are 16 residues in the CDR3. In DNA, the CDR3 is TGCGCCAGCAGTCCCAGAGGACAGGGGGCCTCCTACGAGCAGTACTTC. Translating gives CASSPRGQGASYEQYF.

In DNA form, the CDR3 reads TGTGCCTGGAGTGGAGGTTTCAACTATGGCTACACCTTC. Its protein is CAWSGGFNYGYTF. The chain couples TRBV30 to TRBJ1-2; unclear D gene. Trimming cost V 1 base and J 2 bases, with 8 bases left between them. The CDR3 loop spans 13 amino acids. Germline CDR1 is GTSNPN and CDR2 is SVGIG (reference sequence).

CDR3 sequence: CASSLGTGGNQPQHF. The CDR3 DNA reads as TGTGCCAGCAGCTTAGGAACAGGGGGCAATCAGCCCCAGCATTTT. J is TRBJ1-5 and V is TRBV7-2, with TRBD1 matching over 7 bases. J was trimmed by 2 bases and V by 1 base; bases with no gene match: 2. The CDR3 spans 15 residues. CDR1 is SGHTA and CDR2 is FQGNSA in the germline V gene.

The genes are TRBV19 and TRBJ2-7; a weak D match, TRBD1 (5 bases). The CDR3 extends over 13 amino acids. Deletions cut 8 bases from V and 4 bases from J, with 15 bases between. Germline V gene sequence: CDR1 LNHDA, CDR2 SQIVND (reference sequence). The DNA of the CDR3 is TGTGCCAGTGACCAGGGCTTCGGGTACGAGCAGTACTTC. Translated: CASDQGFGYEQYF.

J is TRBJ2-3 and V is TRBV7-9, with 11 bases matching TRBD2. Germline-derived CDR1 and CDR2 are SEHNR and FQNEAQ (reference sequence). The CDR3 runs 15 residues. The J segment lost 2 bases and the V segment lost 5 bases, leaving 3 bases of the junction unmatched. The CDR3 nucleotides are TGTGCCAGCAGCCGACTAGCGGGGTACACAGATACGCAGTATTTT. As protein: CASSRLAGYTDTQYF.

V gene TRBV6-5 combines with J gene TRBJ2-3; the match to TRBD1 covers 10 bases. The CDR3 spans 15 residues. Germline CDR1 reads MNHEY; CDR2 reads SVGAGI. The V and J ends lost 6 bases and 5 bases, in that order; junction bases with no gene match: 8. This chain's CDR3 is CASRSGTGDGDTQYF. Written as DNA, the CDR3 is TGTGCCAGCAGGTCCGGGACAGGGGATGGAGATACGCAGTATTTT.

The rearrangement uses TRBV29-1 and TRBJ2-7, with 11 bases that match TRBD1. The CDR3 is 12 residues long. V lost 7 bases and J lost 7; bases outside the gene matches: 6. Germline assignment: CDR1 SQVTM and CDR2 ANQGSEA. The DNA for the CDR3 is TGCAGCGGGGGACAGGGGGATGGGGAGCAGTACTTC. It translates to CSGGQGDGEQYF.

The chain is built from TRBV27 and TRBJ2-1; 7 bases map to TRBD2. The CDR3 loop spans 13 amino acids. V lost 2 bases, J lost 5 bases, and 0 bases stayed unmatched. The germline V gene has CDR1 MNHEY and CDR2 SMNVEV (reference sequence). The CDR3 DNA reads as TGTGCCAGCAGTTTAGGACTAGACAATGAGCAGTTCTTC. Translation: CASSLGLDNEQFF.

The chain has TRBV6-5 and TRBJ2-2; D may be TRBD1 (6 bases). CDR3 length equals 15 residues. Trimming cost V 0 bases and J 5 bases, with 10 bases left between them. Germline CDR1 and CDR2: MNHEY and SVGAGI. CDR3 sequence (DNA): TGTGCCAGCAGTTACTCGGCAGGGGTTACCGGGGAGCTGTTTTTT. Residues: CASSYSAGVTGELFF.

The rearrangement links TRBV7-3 to TRBJ2-1, with 9 bases identical to TRBD2. Losses at the gene ends were 4 bases for V and 14 bases for J; bases not matched to a gene: 3. The CDR3 length is 11 residues. The V gene's germline CDR1 is SGHTA and CDR2 FQGTGA. CDR3 loop: CASSSRLAEFF. CDR3 bases: TGTGCCAGCAGCTCTCGACTAGCGGAGTTCTTC.